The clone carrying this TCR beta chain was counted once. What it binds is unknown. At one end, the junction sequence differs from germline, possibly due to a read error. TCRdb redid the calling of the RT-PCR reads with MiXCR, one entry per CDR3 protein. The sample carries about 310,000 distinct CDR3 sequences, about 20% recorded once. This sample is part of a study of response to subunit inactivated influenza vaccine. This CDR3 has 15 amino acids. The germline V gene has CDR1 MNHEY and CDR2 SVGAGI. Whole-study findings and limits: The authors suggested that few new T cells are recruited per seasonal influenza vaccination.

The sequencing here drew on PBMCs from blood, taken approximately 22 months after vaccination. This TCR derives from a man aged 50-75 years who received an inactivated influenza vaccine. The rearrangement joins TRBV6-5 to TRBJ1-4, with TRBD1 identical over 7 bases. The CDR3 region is CARSYRDSLNEKLFF. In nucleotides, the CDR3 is TGTGCCAGGAGTTACCGGGACAGCTTAAATGAAAAACTGTTTTTT.